The rows below give T cell receptor beta chains drawn from one sample of a study of blood T cell repertoires in COVID-19. Using immunoSEQ multiplex PCR, the repertoire was profiled, and TCRdb retains in-frame clones only, with some absent. The sample lists approximately 70,000 clones; 86% were seen once. Sequenced: peripheral blood. Receptors were obtained from a woman aged 55-69 years with acute or convalescent COVID-19. CDR3s include the opening cysteine and the closing phenylalanine or tryptophan.

TRBJ1-6 | TRBV9 | CASSADRTSSYNSPLHF
TRBJ2-7 | TRBV2 | CASPVVGSGGAKEEQYF
TRBJ2-4 | TRBV5-1 | CASSRDRIDIQYF
TRBJ2-2 | TRBV30 | CAYSSGGITGELFF
TRBJ2-7 | TRBV9 | CASSGAGGLYEQYF
TRBJ2-1 | TRBV18 | CASSPSGTGNNEQFF
TRBJ2-3 | TRBV5-4 | CASSVPSGGAGTDTQYF
TRBJ2-1 | TRBV19 | CASSLTSGGFNEQFF
TRBJ2-7 | TRBV6-1 | CASIEPGQGLNEQYF
TRBJ1-4 | TRBV11-2 | CASSRWGGSNEKLFF
TRBJ2-6 | TRBV7-6 | CASSPSRSGANVLTF
TRBJ2-7 | TRBV19 | CASSEDRGYEQYF
TRBJ2-5 | TRBV5-1 | CASSLAPAGAQETQYF
TRBJ1-4 | TRBV19 | CASSSGTGNEKLFF
TRBJ2-3 | TRBV3-1/TRBV3-2 | CASSQDTGDTQYF
TRBJ2-7 | TRBV7-2 | CASSFFAGGSSYEQYF
TRBJ2-7 | TRBV5-1 | CASSFTGTGGYNEQYF
TRBJ2-3 | TRBV19 | CASSDSGGTTDTQYF
TRBJ1-5 | TRBV4-2 | CASSQGDRENQPQHF
TRBJ1-1 | TRBV5-4 | CASSLQQGIEAFF
TRBJ1-1 | TRBV19 | CASSPRGRGRTEAFF
TRBJ1-4 | TRBV6-1 | CASSETGGAINEKLFF